This record concerns one TCR beta chain sequence. Clones were sequenced by immunoSEQ multiplex PCR, and TCRdb holds only the in-frame ones, with some missing. The table has around 470,000 clones, 90% seen once; the top ten hold approximately 0.55%. Allocation to cohorts depended on clinical history reported by the participants. For recovered donors of Cohort 3, there were two negative PCRs, clearance, or symptom resolution. The data are from a study of blood T cell repertoires in COVID-19. The CDR3 runs to 15 residues. The germline V gene encodes CDR1 ENHRY and CDR2 SYGVKD. V lost 2 bases and J lost 6; bases outside the gene matches: 7.

The origin of this receptor is a man aged 18 to 35 who had recovered from COVID-19. The J gene is TRBJ2-1, the V gene TRBV10-3; 7 nucleotides line up with TRBD2. The specimen sequenced was PBMCs or T cells enriched from blood (not recorded which). The CDR3 loop reads CAISEGRESGNEQFF. The CDR3 nucleotides are TGTGCCATCAGTGAGGGGCGGGAGTCAGGCAATGAGCAGTTCTTC.